This T cell receptor (beta chain) was identified in a study of shared clonotypes between healthy human individuals. Details on this clone: The antigen remains undetermined.

Naive CD8 cells, CD45RO-negative and positively selected for CCR7, excluded terminally differentiated effector memory CD45RA+ cells. V trimming: 3 bases; J trimming: 6 bases; junction bases outside the gene matches: 11. Germline V lookup: CDR1 MNHEY, CDR2 SMNVEV (reference sequence). CDR3 size: 16 residues. Study processing details: Junction-only sequences without quality scores were provided by ImmunoSEQ, so filtering was different. Produced via immunoSEQ multiplex PCR; TCRdb's table is partial and in-frame only. Clone size and the V and J calls come from that table; the DNA yielded D and trimming. The repertoire consists of around 580,000 clones, with 95% to 98% occurring once and the leading ten covering 0.3% to 0.35%. General study points: Tissues were not sampled, only blood, and their repertoires likely differ. Generation probability values for non-shared clonotypes were lower than those for clonotypes shared by all four donors.

This chain uses TRBV27 with TRBJ2-7; the match to TRBD2 covers 10 bases. Input material: naive CD8+ T cells sorted from blood. This receptor was identified in a man aged 30 to 45 in good health. This CDR3 is CASSFGLAAGLGEQYF. The CDR3 DNA follows: TGTGCCAGCAGTTTTGGACTAGCGGCAGGGCTCGGCGAGCAGTACTTC.